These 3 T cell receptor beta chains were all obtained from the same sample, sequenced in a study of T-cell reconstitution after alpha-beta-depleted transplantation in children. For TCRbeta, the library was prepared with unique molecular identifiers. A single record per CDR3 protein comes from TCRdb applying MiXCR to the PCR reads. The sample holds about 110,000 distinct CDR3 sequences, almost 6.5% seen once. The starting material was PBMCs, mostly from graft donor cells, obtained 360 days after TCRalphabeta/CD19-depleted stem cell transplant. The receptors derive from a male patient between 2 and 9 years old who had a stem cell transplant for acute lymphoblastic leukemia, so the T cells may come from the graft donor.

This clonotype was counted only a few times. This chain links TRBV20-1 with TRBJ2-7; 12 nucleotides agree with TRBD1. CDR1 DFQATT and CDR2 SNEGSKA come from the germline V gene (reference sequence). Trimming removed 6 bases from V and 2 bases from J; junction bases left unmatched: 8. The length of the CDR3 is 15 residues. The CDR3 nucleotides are TGCAGTGCACCCGGGACAGGGGGCAAGACCTACGAGCAGTACTTC. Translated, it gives CSAPGTGGKTYEQYF.

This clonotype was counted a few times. In DNA, the CDR3 is TGCGCCAGCAGCCCAGGGGAGGAGAGGTTCTTC. This sequence encodes CASSPGEERFF. The V gene is TRBV5-1, the J gene TRBJ2-1; the D call may be TRBD1 or TRBD2 (6 bases each). This CDR3 comprises 11 residues. Looked up from germline, CDR1 is SGHRS and CDR2 is YFSETQ. V was shortened by 4 bases and J by 15 bases, with 14 bases between the two germline ends. The entire variable domain, with the rest obtained from reference TRBV5-1 and TRBJ2-1, is as follows: KAGVTQTPRYLIKTRGQQVTLSCSPISGHRSVSWYQQTPGQGLQFLFEYFSETQRNKGNFPGRFSGRQFSNSRSEMNVSTLELGDSALYLCASSPGEERFFGPGTRLTVL.

For the CDR3, the DNA is TGCGCCAGCAGCCAAGTGAAGGGGGGCACCATGAACACTGAAGCTTTCTTT. Amino acid sequence: CASSQVKGGTMNTEAFF. The rearrangement uses TRBV4-3 and TRBJ1-1, with D maybe TRBD1 (6 bases). This CDR3 has 17 residues. Trimming stripped 1 base from V and 0 bases from J, with 15 bases between. CDR1 is LGHNA, CDR2 YSLEER, per germline.